The present entry profiles one TCR beta chain with its context. Germline V gene lookup returns CDR1 LGHDT and CDR2 YNNKEL (reference sequence). The V gene lost 3 bases and the J gene lost 0 bases, with 12 bases spanning the gap. The CDR3 consists of 15 residues. These data originate in a study of blood T cell repertoires in COVID-19. Study information: Acute-phase and convalescent COVID-19 samples originated in the United States, Italy and Spain.

Original processing methods: For nucleated cells, counts were estimated from reference gene primer amplification. Here immunoSEQ multiplex PCR was the method, and the copy in TCRdb shows in-frame clones only, minus some. The V and J calls and clone size are taken from that table; D and trimming were inferred from the DNA. Counted here are 310,000 or so clones, 80% to 90% occurring once; the ten biggest clones make up 1% to 1.5%. The sequence came from a woman between 50 and 59 years old with acute or convalescent COVID-19. Sequences were obtained from peripheral blood. V usage is TRBV3-1 (or the pseudogene TRBV3-2) and J usage is TRBJ2-7, with a weak D call TRBD2 (6 bases). The CDR3 DNA reads TGTGCCAGCAGCCAGGCGGGGATCCGCTCCTACGAGCAGTACTTC. It codes for CASSQAGIRSYEQYF.